The T cell receptor (beta chain) described here comes from a study of CD8 T cells in ankylosing spondylitis. The study's findings and limits: Ankylosing spondylitis blood seemed to carry a telltale TCR beta motif made of fewer than ten highly homologous variants. Within peripheral blood, clones linked to disease were CD8+ and relatively rare. Some motif variants had been reported before (in reactive arthritis synovial fluid and blood). Researchers reportedly found disease-linked clones significantly enriched in matched ankylosing spondylitis synovial fluid.

Turning to this clonotype: Antigen unknown.

One entry per CDR3 protein, called by TCRdb with MiXCR from the 5' RACE reads. The table has approximately 250,000 distinct CDR3 sequences, around 25% seen once. The sample comprised blood, either unsorted or a sorted T cell fraction (not recorded which). The receptor comes from a male donor with ankylosing spondylitis or in good health (not recorded which).

CDR3 DNA sequence: TGTGCCAGCAGCTTGGGACAGGGCAAGTGGAAGCAGTACTTC. Amino acid sequence: CASSLGQGKWKQYF. The J gene is TRBJ2-7, the V gene TRBV5-5; 7 positions match TRBD1. Looked up from germline, CDR1 is SGHKS and CDR2 is YYEKEE (reference sequence). J gave up 8 bases and V 0 bases, and 8 bases lay outside the gene matches. CDR3 length: 14 amino acids.